This T cell receptor beta chain was documented in a study of post-analysis software for immune sequencing data. Study-wide points: The five TRBV segments detected at higher frequency in patients than in controls included TRBV5-6, TRBV5-1 and TRBV20-1.

Germline CDR1 is SEHNR and CDR2 is FQNEAQ (reference sequence). There are 15 residues in the CDR3. Incorporated into the TCR beta cDNA libraries were unique molecular identifiers, which served to reduce PCR and sequencing biases. One entry per CDR3 protein results from TCRdb running MiXCR on the PCR reads. This table has roughly 870,000 distinct CDR3 sequences, roughly 50% appearing once. This clonotype was picked up a small number of times. Its antigen is not identified. Germline and junction disagree at one end, which may indicate a read error. Source material: blood. The chain is built from TRBV7-9 and TRBJ2-7, with D possibly being TRBD1 (7 bases). The receptor was isolated from a girl aged 10 to 17 with multiple sclerosis. The chain's CDR3 is CASSLATGLNYEQYF. CDR3 coding DNA: TGTGCCAGCAGCCTAGCGACAGGGTTGAACTACGAGCAGTACTTC.